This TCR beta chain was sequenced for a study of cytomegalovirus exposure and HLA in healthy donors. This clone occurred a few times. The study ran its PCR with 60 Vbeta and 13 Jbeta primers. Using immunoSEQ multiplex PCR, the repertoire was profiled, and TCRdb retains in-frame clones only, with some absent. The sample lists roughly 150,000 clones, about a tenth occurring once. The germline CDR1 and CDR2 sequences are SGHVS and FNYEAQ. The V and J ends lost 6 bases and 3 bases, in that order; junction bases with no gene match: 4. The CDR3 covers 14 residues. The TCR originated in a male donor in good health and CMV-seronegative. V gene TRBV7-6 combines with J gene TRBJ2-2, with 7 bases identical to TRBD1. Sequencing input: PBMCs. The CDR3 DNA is TGTGCCAGCAGTACAGGGGAGTACACCGGGGAGCTGTTTTTT. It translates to CASSTGEYTGELFF. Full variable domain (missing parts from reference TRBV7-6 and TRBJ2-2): GAGVSQSPRYKVTKRGQDVALRCDPISGHVSLYWYRQALGQGPEFLTYFNYEAQQDKSGLPNDRFSAERPEGSISTLTIQRTEQRDSAMYRCASSTGEYTGELFFGEGSRLTVL.